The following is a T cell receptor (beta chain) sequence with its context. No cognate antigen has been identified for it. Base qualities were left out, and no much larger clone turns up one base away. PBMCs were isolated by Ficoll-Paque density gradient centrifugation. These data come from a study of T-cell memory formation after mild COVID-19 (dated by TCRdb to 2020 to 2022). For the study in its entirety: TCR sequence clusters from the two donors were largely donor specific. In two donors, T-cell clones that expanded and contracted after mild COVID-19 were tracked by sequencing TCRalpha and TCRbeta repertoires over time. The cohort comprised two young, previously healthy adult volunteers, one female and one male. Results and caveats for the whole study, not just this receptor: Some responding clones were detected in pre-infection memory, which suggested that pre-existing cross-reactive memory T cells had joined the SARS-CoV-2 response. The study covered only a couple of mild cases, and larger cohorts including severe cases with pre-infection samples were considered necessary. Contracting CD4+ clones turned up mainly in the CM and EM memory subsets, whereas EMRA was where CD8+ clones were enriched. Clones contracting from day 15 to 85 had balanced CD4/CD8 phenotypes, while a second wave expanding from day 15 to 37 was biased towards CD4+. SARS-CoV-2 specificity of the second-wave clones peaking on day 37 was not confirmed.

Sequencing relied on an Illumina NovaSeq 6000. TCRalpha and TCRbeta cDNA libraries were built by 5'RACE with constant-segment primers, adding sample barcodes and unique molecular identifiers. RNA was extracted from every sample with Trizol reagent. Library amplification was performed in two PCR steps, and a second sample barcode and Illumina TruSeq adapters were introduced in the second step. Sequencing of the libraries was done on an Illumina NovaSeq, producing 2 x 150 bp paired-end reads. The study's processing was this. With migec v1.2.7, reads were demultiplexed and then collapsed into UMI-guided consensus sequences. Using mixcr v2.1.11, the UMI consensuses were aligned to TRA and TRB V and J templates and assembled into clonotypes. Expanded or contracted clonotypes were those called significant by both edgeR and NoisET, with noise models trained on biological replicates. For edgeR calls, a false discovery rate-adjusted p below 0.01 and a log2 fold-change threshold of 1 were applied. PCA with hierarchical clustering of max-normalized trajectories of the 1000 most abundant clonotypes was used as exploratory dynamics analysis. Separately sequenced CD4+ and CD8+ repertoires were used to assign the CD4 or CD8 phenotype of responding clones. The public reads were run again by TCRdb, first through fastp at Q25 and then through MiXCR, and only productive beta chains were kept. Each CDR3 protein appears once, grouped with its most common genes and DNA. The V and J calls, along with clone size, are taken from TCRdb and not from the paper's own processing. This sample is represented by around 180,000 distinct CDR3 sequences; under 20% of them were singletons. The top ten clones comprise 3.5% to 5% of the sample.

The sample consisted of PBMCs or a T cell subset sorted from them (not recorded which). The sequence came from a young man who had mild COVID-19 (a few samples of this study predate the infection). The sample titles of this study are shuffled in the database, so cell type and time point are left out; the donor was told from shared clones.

In nucleotides, the sequence is TGTGCCAGCAGTTTACTGGGGCCCTATCGCAATCAGCCCCAGCATTTT. Translated, this is CASSLLGPYRNQPQHF. This receptor chain uses TRBV28 and TRBJ1-5; a weak D assignment points to TRBD1 (5 bases agree). The CDR3 numbers 16 residues from cysteine through phenylalanine. The only DNA kept is the CDR3, 48 bases in frame from the first base. From the germline V gene, CDR1 is MDHEN and CDR2 is SYDVKM. V loses 2 bases, J loses 2 bases, and the germline ends lie 13 bases apart.